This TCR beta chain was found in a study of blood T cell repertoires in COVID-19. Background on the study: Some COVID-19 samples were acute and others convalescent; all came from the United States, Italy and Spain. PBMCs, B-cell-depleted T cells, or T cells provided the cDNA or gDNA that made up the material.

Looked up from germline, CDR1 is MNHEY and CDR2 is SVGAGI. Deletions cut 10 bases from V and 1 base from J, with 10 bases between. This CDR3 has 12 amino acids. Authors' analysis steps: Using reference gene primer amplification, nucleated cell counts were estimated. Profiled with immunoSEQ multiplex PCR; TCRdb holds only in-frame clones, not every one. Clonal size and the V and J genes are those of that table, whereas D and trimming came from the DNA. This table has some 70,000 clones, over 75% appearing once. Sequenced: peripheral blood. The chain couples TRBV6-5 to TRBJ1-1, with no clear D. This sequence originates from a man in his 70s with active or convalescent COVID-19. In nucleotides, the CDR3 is TGTGCCACTCGGGATAGGAACACTGAAGCTTTCTTT. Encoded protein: CATRDRNTEAFF.